This TCR beta chain was found in a study of Ad26.COV2.S vaccination and SARS-CoV-2 variants. Stated treatment: some 20 received Ad26.COV2.S at low or high dose, single or two shots; five or six received placebo; per-sample allocation not given. Following the first vaccine or placebo injection, samples were taken on day 63. The donor's status was that of an adult aged 18-55 years in Boston. Per germline, CDR1 SGHTA and CDR2 FQGNSA. CDR3 length equals 15 residues. V lost 6 bases and J lost 3; bases outside the gene matches: 7. Overall study results and limits: With respect to non-spike TCR breadth, vaccine and placebo recipients were similar.

Comments on this clone: Its antigen is not identified.

Sequenced by immunoSEQ multiplex PCR; TCRdb stores in-frame clones only, minus some. The sample carries fewer than 800,000 clones, approximately 88% recorded once. The starting material was peripheral blood, obtained in a trial of Ad26.COV2.S vaccine versus placebo. The receptor was derived from a person aged 18-65 years who received the Ad26.COV2.S COVID-19 vaccine or a placebo. The gene calls are TRBV7-2 and TRBJ2-1; TRBD2 matches at 8 bases. In DNA form, the CDR3 reads TGTGCCAGCAGACCAGCGGGAGCTAGCTACAATGAGCAGTTCTTC. It translates to CASRPAGASYNEQFF.